A selection of T cell receptor beta chains follows, all from one sample in a study of identical twins. One entry per CDR3 protein results from TCRdb running MiXCR on the 5' RACE reads. The sample has more than 400,000 distinct CDR3 sequences; approximately 16% are singletons. This sample was shared with a second study, whose subject was yellow fever vaccine responses in identical twins.

The sequencing input was CD4+ T cells sorted from blood. The receptors shown here come from a woman between 18 and 29 years old in good health. The conserved cysteine and the conserved F or W are not part of the CDR3 here. D genes are given only for firm matches.

D,J,V,CDR3
TRBD2,TRBJ2-7,TRBV29-1,SATSTSGRPYEQY
TRBD1,TRBJ2-7,TRBV2,ASRDIPRTGGHEQY
NA,TRBJ1-3,TRBV6-5,ASSYSKQGVSNTIY
NA,TRBJ2-7,TRBV14,ASSQRYSPYEQY
NA,NA,TRBV5-1,ASRPGGRADTQH
TRBD2,TRBJ2-3,TRBV29-1,SVEDRLAGWTDTQY
NA,TRBJ1-2,TRBV5-5,ASSPNQGNYGYT
TRBD1,TRBJ2-5,TRBV29-1,SVSSDRVRETQY
NA,TRBJ2-3,TRBV12-3/TRBV12-4,ASSPLIGGTDTQY
NA,TRBJ1-4,TRBV5-1,ASSPRPGEKLF
TRBD1,TRBJ1-4,TRBV10-3,ATSRGLNEKLF
TRBD2,TRBJ2-3,TRBV4-1,ASSRVSGGEADTQY
NA,TRBJ1-6,TRBV3-1,ASSQARATNSPLH
TRBD2,TRBJ2-3,TRBV5-1,ASSWSGVDTDTQY
NA,TRBJ2-1,TRBV2,ASSYGNEQF
NA,TRBJ2-7,TRBV28,ASTGALAYEQY
NA,TRBJ2-1,TRBV24-1,ATSDPPNPRSPYNEQF
NA,TRBJ2-7,TRBV29-1,SVRTHVQY
NA,TRBJ2-4,TRBV6-2/TRBV6-3,ASSLRGRMAKNIQY
NA,TRBJ1-2,TRBV24-1,ATSDSPWDGYT
NA,TRBJ2-4,TRBV6-1,ASSGTDLAVNIQY
TRBD2,TRBJ2-1,TRBV24-1,ATSELLAVAYNEQF
NA,TRBJ2-2,TRBV20-1,SAKRQNTGELF
TRBD1,TRBJ2-1,TRBV10-3,AISGRQGRNEQF
TRBD1,TRBJ2-7,TRBV18,ASSPNRGIYEQY
NA,TRBJ2-3,TRBV6-2/TRBV6-3,ASSARLPKY
NA,TRBJ2-2,TRBV20-1,SSAMEDTGELF
NA,TRBJ2-2,TRBV18,ASSPPTEKANTGELF